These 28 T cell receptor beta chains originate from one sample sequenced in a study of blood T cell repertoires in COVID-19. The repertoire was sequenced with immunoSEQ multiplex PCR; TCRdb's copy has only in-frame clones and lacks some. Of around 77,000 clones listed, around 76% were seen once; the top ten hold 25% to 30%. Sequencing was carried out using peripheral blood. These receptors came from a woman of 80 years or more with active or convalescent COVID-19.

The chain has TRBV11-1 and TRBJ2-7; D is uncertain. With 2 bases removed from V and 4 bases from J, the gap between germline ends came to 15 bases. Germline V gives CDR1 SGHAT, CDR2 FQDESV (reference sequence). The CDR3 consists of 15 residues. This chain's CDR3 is CASSLSGGQIYEQYF. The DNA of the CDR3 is TGTGCCAGCAGCTTATCAGGTGGCCAGATATACGAGCAGTACTTC.

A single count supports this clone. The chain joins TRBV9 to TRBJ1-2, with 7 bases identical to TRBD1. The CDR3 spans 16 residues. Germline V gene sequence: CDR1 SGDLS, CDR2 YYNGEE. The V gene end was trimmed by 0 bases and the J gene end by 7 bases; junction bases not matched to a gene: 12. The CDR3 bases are TGTGCCAGCAGCGTAGTACCCGACAGGGCGTCTATTGGCTACACCTTC. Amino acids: CASSVVPDRASIGYTF. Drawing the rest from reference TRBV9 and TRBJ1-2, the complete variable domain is DSGVTQTPKHLITATGQRVTLRCSPRSGDLSVYWYQQSLDQGLQFLIQYYNGEERAKGNILERFSAQQFPDLHSELNLSSLELGDSALYFCASSVVPDRASIGYTFGSGTRLTVV.

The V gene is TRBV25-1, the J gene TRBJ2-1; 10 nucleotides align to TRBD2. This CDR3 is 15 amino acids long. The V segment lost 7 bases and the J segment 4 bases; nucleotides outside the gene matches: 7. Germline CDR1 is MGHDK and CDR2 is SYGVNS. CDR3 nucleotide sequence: TGTGCCAGCATGGCCAGCGGGGGGGCTTACAATGAGCAGTTCTTC. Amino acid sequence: CASMASGGAYNEQFF.

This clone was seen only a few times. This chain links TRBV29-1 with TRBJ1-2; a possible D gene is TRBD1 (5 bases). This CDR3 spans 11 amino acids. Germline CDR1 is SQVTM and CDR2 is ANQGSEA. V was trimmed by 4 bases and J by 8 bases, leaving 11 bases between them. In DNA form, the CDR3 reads TGCAGCGTTGGGGGGGTAGGAGGCTACACCTTC. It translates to CSVGGVGGYTF.

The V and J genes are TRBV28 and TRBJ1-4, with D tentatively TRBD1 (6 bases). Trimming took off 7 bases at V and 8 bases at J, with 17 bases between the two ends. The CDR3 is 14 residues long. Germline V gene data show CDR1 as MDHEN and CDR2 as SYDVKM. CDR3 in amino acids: CASISGGWGEKLFF. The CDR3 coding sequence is TGTGCCAGCATCTCGGGGGGCTGGGGAGAAAAACTGTTTTTT.

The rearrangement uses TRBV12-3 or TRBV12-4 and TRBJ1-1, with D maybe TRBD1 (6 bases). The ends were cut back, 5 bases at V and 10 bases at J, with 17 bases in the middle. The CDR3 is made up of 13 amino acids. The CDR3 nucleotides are TGTGCCAGCAGTCCCGGGACACCAAACCTAGCTTTCTTT. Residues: CASSPGTPNLAFF.

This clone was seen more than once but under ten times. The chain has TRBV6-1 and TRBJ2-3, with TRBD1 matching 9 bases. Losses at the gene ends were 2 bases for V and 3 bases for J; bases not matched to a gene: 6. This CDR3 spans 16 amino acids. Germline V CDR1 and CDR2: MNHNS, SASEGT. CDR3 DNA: TGTGCCAGCAGTGAAACAGGGGGCCTAAAAACAGATACGCAGTATTTT. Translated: CASSETGGLKTDTQYF.

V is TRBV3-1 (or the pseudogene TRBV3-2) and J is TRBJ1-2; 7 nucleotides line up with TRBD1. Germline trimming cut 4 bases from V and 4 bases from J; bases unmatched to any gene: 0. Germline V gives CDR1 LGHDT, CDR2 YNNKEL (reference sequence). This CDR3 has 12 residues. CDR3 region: CASSRQGYGYTF. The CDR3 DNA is TGTGCCAGCAGCCGACAGGGCTATGGCTACACCTTC.

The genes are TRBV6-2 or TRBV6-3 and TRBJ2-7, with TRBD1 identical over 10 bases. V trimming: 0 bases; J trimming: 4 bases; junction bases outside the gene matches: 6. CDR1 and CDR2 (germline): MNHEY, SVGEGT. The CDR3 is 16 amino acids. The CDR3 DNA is TGTGCCAGCAGTTACTCGCAGCCGGGACAGGGGTACGAGCAGTACTTC. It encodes CASSYSQPGQGYEQYF.

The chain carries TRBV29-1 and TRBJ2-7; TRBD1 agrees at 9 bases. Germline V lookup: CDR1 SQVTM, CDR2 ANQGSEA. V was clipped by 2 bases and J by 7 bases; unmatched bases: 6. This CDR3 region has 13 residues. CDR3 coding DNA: TGCAGCGTTGAATGGGGACAGGGTGAAGAGCAGTACTTC. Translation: CSVEWGQGEEQYF.

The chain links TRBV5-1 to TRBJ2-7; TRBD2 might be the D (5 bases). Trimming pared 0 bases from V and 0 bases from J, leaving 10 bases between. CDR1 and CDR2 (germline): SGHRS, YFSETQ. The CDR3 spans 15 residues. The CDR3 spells CASSLERSGSYEQYF. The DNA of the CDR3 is TGCGCCAGCAGCTTGGAGCGGTCAGGCTCCTACGAGCAGTACTTC.

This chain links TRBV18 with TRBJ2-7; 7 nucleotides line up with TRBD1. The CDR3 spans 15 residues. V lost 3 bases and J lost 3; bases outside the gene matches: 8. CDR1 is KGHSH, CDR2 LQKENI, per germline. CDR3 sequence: CASSPTPDRDYEQYF. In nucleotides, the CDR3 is TGTGCCAGCTCACCTACCCCTGACAGGGACTACGAGCAGTACTTC.

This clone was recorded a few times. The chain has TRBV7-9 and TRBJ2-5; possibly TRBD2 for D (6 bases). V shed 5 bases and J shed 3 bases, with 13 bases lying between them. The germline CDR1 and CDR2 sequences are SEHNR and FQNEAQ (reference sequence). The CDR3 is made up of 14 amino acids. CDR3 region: CASSGGLLKETQYF. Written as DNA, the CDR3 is TGTGCCAGCAGCGGAGGACTATTAAAAGAGACCCAGTACTTC.

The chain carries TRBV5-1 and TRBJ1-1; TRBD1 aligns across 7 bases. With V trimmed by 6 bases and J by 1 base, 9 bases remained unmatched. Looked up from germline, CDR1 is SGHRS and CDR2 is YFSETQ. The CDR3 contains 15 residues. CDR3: CASNHRQGTNTEAFF. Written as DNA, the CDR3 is TGCGCCAGCAACCATAGACAGGGAACGAACACTGAAGCTTTCTTT.

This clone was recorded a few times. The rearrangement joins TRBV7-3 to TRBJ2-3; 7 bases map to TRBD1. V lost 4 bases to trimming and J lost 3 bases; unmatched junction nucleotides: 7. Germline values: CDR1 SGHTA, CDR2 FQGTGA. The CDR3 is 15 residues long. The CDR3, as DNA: TGTGCCAGCAGCTCTACAGGGGCATGGACAGATACGCAGTATTTT. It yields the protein CASSSTGAWTDTQYF.

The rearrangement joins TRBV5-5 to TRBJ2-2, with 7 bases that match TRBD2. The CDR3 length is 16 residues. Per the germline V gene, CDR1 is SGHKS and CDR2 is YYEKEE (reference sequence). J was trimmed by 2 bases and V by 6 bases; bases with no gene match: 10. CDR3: CASTLGGGLNTGELFF. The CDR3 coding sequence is TGTGCCAGCACCCTGGGGGGGGGACTTAACACCGGGGAGCTGTTTTTT.

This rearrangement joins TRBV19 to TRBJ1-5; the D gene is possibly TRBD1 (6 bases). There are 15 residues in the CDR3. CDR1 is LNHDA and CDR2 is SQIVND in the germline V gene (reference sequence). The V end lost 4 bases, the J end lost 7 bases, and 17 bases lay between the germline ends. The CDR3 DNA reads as TGTGCCAGTAGTACCTATCAGGGAAGGGGGCAGCCCCAGCATTTT. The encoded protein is CASSTYQGRGQPQHF. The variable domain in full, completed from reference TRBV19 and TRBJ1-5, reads DGGITQSPKYLFRKEGQNVTLSCEQNLNHDAMYWYRQDPGQGLRLIYYSQIVNDFQKGDIAEGYSVSREKKESFPLTVTSAQKNPTAFYLCASSTYQGRGQPQHFGDGTRLSIL.

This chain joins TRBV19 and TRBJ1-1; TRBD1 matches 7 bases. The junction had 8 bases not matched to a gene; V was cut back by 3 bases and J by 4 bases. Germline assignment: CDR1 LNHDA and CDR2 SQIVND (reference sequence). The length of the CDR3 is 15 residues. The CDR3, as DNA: TGTGCCAGTAGTATTGACAGGGAGAGGGGCACTGAAGCTTTCTTT. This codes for CASSIDRERGTEAFF.

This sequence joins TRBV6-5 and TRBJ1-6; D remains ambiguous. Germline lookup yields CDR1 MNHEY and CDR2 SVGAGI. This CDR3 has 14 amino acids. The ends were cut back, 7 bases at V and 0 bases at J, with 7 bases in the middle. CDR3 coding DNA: TGTGCCAGCACGGGGTCCTCCTATAATTCACCCCTCCACTTT. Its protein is CASTGSSYNSPLHF.

The CDR3 protein is CASSYLLAGGGTDTQYF. The DNA of the CDR3 is TGTGCCAGCAGTTACTTACTAGCGGGGGGAGGCACAGATACGCAGTATTTT. The chain uses TRBV6-2 or TRBV6-3 and TRBJ2-3; 12 bases align to TRBD2. This CDR3 spans 17 amino acids. From germline, CDR1 is MNHEY and CDR2 SVGEGT. Unmatched junction bases numbered 3, after V lost 1 base and J lost 1 base.

In nucleotides, the CDR3 is TGTGCCAGCAGCTTAGAGACTTCGTGGACTGAAGCTTTCTTT. It codes for CASSLETSWTEAFF. V is TRBV11-2 and J is TRBJ1-1, with unresolved D. V lost 0 bases and J lost 5, with 10 bases in between. CDR1 is SGHAT and CDR2 is FQNNGV in the germline V gene. This CDR3 contains 14 residues.

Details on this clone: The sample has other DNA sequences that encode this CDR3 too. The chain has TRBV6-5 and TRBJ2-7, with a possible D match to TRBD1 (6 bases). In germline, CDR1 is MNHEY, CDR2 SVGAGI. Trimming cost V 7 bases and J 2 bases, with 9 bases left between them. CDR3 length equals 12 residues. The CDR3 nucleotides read TGTGCCAGCAAAGGGGGACCCTACGAGCAGTACTTC. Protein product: CASKGGPYEQYF.

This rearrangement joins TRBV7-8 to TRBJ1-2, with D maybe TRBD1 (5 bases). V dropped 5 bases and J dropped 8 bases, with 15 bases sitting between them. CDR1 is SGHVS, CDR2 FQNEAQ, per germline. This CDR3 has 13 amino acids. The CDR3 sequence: CASSQTRDSGYTF. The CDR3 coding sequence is TGTGCCAGCAGCCAAACGCGGGACTCGGGCTACACCTTC.

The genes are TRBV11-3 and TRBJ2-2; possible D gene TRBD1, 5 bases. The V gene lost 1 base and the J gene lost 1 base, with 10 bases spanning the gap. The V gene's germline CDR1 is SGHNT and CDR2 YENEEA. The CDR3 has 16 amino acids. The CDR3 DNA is TGTGCCAGCAGCTTAGTCGGGCAGGGGAACACCGGGGAGCTGTTTTTT. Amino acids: CASSLVGQGNTGELFF.

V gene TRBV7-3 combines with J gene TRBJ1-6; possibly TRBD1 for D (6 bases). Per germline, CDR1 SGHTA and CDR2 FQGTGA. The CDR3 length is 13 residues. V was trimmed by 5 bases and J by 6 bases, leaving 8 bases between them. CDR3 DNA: TGTGCCAGCAGCCCGGACAGTAATTCACCCCTCCACTTT. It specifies CASSPDSNSPLHF.

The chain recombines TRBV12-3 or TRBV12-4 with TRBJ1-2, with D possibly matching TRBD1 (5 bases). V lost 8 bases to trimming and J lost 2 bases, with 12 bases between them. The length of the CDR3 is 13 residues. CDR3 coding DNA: TGTGCCAGCGGCAGGGAAATCAACTATGGCTACACCTTC. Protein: CASGREINYGYTF.

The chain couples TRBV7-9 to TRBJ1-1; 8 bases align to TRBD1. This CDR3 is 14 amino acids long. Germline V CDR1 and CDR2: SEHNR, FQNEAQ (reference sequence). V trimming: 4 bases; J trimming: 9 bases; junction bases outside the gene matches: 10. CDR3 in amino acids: CASSSQGVQGKAFF. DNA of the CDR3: TGTGCCAGCAGCTCACAGGGGGTCCAGGGAAAAGCTTTCTTT.

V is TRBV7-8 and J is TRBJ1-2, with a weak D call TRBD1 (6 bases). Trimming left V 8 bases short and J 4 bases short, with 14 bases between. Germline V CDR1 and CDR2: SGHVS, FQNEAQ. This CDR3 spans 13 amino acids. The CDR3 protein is CASADRTFYGYTF. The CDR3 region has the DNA TGTGCCAGCGCCGACAGGACTTTCTATGGCTACACCTTC.